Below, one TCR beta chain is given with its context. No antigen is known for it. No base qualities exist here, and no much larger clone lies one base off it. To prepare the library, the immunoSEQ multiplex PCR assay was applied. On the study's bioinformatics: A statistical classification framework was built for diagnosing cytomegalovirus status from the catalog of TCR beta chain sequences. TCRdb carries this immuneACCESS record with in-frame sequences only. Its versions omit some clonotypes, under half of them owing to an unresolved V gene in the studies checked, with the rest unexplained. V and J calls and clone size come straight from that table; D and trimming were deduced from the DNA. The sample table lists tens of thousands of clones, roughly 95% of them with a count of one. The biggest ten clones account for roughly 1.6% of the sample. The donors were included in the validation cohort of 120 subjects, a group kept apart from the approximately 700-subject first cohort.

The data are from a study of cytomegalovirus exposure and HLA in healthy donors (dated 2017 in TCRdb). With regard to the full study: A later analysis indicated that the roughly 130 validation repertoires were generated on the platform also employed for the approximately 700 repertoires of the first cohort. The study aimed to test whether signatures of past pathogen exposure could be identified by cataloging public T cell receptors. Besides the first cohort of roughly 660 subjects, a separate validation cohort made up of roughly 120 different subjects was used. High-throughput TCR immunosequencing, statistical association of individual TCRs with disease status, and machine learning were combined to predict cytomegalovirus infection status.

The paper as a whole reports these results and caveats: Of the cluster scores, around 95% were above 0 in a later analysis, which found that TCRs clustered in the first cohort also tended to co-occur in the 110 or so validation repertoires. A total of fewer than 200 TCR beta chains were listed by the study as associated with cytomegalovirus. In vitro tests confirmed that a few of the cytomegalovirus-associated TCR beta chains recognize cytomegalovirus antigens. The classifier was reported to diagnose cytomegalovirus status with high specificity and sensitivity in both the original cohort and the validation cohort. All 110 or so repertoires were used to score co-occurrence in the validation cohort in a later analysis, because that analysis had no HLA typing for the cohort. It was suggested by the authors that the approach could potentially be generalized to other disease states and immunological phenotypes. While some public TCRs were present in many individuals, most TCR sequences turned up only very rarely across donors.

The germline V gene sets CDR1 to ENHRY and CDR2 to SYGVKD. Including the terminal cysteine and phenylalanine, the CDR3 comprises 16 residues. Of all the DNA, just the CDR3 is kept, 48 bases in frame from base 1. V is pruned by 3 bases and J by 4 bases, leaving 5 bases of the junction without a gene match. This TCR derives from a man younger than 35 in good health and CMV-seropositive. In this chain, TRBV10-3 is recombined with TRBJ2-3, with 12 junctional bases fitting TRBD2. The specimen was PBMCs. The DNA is TGTGCCATCAGTGAATCTAGCGGGAGGGGGGCAGATACGCAGTATTTT. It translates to CAISESSGRGADTQYF.